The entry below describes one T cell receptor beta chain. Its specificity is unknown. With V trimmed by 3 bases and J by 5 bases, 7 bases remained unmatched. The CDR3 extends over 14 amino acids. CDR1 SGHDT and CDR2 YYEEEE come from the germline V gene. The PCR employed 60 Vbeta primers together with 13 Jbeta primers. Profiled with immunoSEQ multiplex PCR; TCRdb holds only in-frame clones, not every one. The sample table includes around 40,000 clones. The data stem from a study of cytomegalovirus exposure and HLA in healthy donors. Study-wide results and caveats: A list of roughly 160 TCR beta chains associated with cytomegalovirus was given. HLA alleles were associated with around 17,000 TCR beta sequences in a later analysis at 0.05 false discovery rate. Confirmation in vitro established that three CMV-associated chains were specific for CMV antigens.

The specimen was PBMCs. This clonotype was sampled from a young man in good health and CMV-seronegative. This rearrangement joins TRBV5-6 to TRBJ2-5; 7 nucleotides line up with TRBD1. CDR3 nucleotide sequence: TGTGCCAGCAGCTACCTTGCACAGGGGGAGACCCAGTACTTC. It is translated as CASSYLAQGETQYF.